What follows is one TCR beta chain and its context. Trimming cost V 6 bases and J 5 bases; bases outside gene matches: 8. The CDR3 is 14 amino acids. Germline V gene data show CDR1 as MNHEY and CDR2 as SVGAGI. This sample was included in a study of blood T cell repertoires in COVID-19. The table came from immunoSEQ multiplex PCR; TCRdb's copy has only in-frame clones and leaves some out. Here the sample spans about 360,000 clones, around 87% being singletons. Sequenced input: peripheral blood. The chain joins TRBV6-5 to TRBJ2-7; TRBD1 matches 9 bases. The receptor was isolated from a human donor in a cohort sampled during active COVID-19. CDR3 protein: CASSGGQGSDEQYF. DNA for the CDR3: TGTGCCAGCAGCGGCGGACAGGGGAGCGACGAGCAGTACTTC.